The present T cell receptor (beta chain) was sequenced within a study of blood T cell repertoires in COVID-19. Trimming stripped 9 bases from V and 0 bases from J, with 8 bases between. The CDR3 totals 12 residues. Germline V gene lookup returns CDR1 KGHDR and CDR2 SFDVKD. Method: immunoSEQ multiplex PCR; TCRdb's copy keeps in-frame clones and lacks some. Here the sample spans hundreds of thousands of clones, less than 90% being singletons. Sequenced material: PBMCs or T cells enriched from blood (not recorded which). This clonotype was sampled from a woman in her 30s who had recovered from COVID-19. This sequence joins TRBV24-1 and TRBJ2-7; TRBD2 is a possible D gene (6 bases). This CDR3 reads CATGTYSYEQYF. The CDR3, as DNA: TGTGCCACCGGGACTTACTCCTACGAGCAGTACTTC.